Presented here are 20 T cell receptor beta chains from one specimen sequenced in a study of cytomegalovirus exposure and HLA in healthy donors (dated by TCRdb to 2015 to 2018). The library was made by the immunoSEQ multiplex PCR assay. The multiplex PCR relied on a mix of 60 forward primers for TCR Vbeta segments and 13 reverse primers for TCR Jbeta segments. Entries here come from immuneACCESS through TCRdb and include only in-frame sequences with V and J called. Some clones fail to appear in such tables; in the studies checked, an unresolved V gene covers under half of the shortfall, and the cause of the remainder is unknown. Present in this sample are some 120,000 clones, roughly 74% of which were seen just once. The ten largest clones represent approximately 6.4% of the sample. The sample comprised PBMCs. These receptors were collected from a woman in her forties or fifties in good health and CMV-seropositive.

This clone was counted only a few times. The rearrangement links TRBV10-3 to TRBJ1-4; 10 bases map to TRBD1. This CDR3 comprises 14 residues. Germline CDR1 reads ENHRY; CDR2 reads SYGVKD. V lost 10 bases to trimming and J lost 9 bases; unmatched junction nucleotides: 11. The CDR3 DNA sequence: TGTGCCACCGGAGCCGGGACAGGGGATAAAAAACTGTTTTTT. Translating gives CATGAGTGDKKLFF.

This chain connects TRBV7-2 to TRBJ1-3, with D maybe TRBD1 (6 bases). Germline lookup yields CDR1 SGHTA and CDR2 FQGNSA. CDR3 length: 17 amino acids. V lost 4 bases and J lost 1, with 17 bases in between. The CDR3 nucleotides read TGTGCCAGCAGCTCGATAAGGGGGTCGGGGTCTGGAAACACCATATATTTT. It codes for CASSSIRGSGSGNTIYF.

This rearrangement joins TRBV7-2 to TRBJ2-3, with 8 bases identical to TRBD1. J gave up 6 bases and V 3 bases, and 8 bases lay outside the gene matches. Germline CDR1 and CDR2: SGHTA and FQGNSA. The CDR3 loop spans 15 amino acids. DNA for the CDR3: TGTGCCAGCAGCTTGAGTGGTCAGGGGGCGGATACGCAGTATTTT. Amino acids: CASSLSGQGADTQYF. Full variable domain (missing parts from reference TRBV7-2 and TRBJ2-3): GAGVSQSPSNKVTEKGKDVELRCDPISGHTALYWYRQSLGQGLEFLIYFQGNSAPDKSGLPSDRFSAERTGGSVSTLTIQRTQQEDSAVYLCASSLSGQGADTQYFGPGTRLTVL.

The chain carries TRBV15 and TRBJ1-6, with D possibly matching TRBD1 (6 bases). V lost 2 bases and J lost 14, with 19 bases in between. The CDR3 has 15 residues. CDR1 is LNHNV, CDR2 YYDKDF, per germline (reference sequence). The CDR3: CATSRWGRFGSALHF. The CDR3 DNA follows: TGTGCCACCAGCAGATGGGGGCGCTTCGGGTCGGCCCTCCACTTT.

The chain has TRBV14 and TRBJ1-1; TRBD1 is a possible D gene (5 bases). CDR3 length: 14 residues. In germline, CDR1 is SGHDN, CDR2 FVKESK. The V end lost 1 base, the J end lost 4 bases, and 10 bases lay between the germline ends. CDR3 amino acids: CASSQVVGGTEAFF. The CDR3 nucleotides are TGTGCCAGCAGCCAAGTGGTCGGGGGCACTGAAGCTTTCTTT.

This clone was counted between two and nine times. The gene calls are TRBV7-2 and TRBJ2-5, with 8 bases matching TRBD2. The CDR3 runs 16 residues. Germline V lookup: CDR1 SGHTA, CDR2 FQGNSA. With V trimmed by 7 bases and J by 4 bases, 14 bases remained unmatched. CDR3: CASNPGAGVSGETQYF. In DNA form, the CDR3 reads TGTGCCAGCAACCCAGGAGCGGGGGTGTCCGGAGAGACCCAGTACTTC.

This clone was counted once. The gene calls are TRBV21-1 and TRBJ1-1. TRBV21-1 is an annotated pseudogene. The CDR3 is 13 amino acids. The CDR3 sequence: CASSKDSNTEAFF. The DNA of the CDR3 is TGTGCCAGCAGCAAAGACTCGAACACTGAAGCTTTCTTT.

The chain employs TRBV6-5 and TRBJ1-6, with a weak D call TRBD1 (5 bases). The CDR3 sequence is 14 residues long. The V gene lost 6 bases and the J gene lost 5 bases, with 11 bases spanning the gap. Germline V gene lookup returns CDR1 MNHEY and CDR2 SVGAGI. Here the CDR3 reads CASSRQQDNSPLHF. Written as DNA, the CDR3 is TGTGCCAGCAGCCGACAGCAGGATAATTCACCCCTCCACTTT.

The chain recombines TRBV7-8 with TRBJ1-5; D possibly corresponds to TRBD1 (5 bases). Trimming took 5 bases from V and 5 from J, leaving 7 bases between them. Germline V gene data show CDR1 as SGHVS and CDR2 as FQNEAQ. This CDR3 has 12 residues. The CDR3 spells CASSPGDQPQHF. The DNA for the CDR3 is TGTGCCAGCAGCCCGGGGGATCAGCCCCAGCATTTT.

The V gene is TRBV7-8, the J gene TRBJ1-2; D is uncertain. V was pared by 3 bases and J by 2 bases, with 10 bases between. Germline V gives CDR1 SGHVS, CDR2 FQNEAQ. The CDR3 extends over 14 amino acids. For the CDR3, the DNA is TGTGCCAGCAGCTTTGTCAGACAAAACTATGGCTACACCTTC. It codes for CASSFVRQNYGYTF. Full variable domain (outside the CDR3, taken from reference TRBV7-8 and TRBJ1-2): GAGVSQSPRYKVAKRGQDVALRCDPISGHVSLFWYQQALGQGPEFLTYFQNEAQLDKSGLPSDRFFAERPEGSVSTLKIQRTQQEDSAVYLCASSFVRQNYGYTFGSGTRLTVV.

The chain is built from TRBV7-9 and TRBJ2-1; D perhaps matches TRBD1 (7 bases). V lost 4 bases, J lost 5 bases, and 15 bases lay in between. This CDR3 comprises 15 residues. The germline V gene encodes CDR1 SEHNR and CDR2 FQNEAQ (reference sequence). CDR3 bases: TGTGCCAGCAGCTGGTGGCCAGGGGGGCACAATGAGCAGTTCTTC. It codes for CASSWWPGGHNEQFF.

This clone appeared once. The rearrangement uses TRBV7-8 and TRBJ1-6; the match to TRBD1 covers 10 bases. The V and J ends lost 5 bases and 8 bases, in that order; junction bases with no gene match: 6. Germline CDR1 and CDR2: SGHVS and FQNEAQ. The CDR3 sequence is 15 residues long. The chain's CDR3 is CASSTTGTGDSPLHF. DNA for the CDR3: TGTGCCAGCAGCACAACCGGGACAGGGGATTCACCCCTCCACTTT.

This sequence joins TRBV10-3 and TRBJ2-5; weak D call: TRBD2 (6 bases). Trimming removed 4 bases at V and 2 bases at J, with 11 bases between. The CDR3 length is 14 residues. Germline CDR1 ENHRY, CDR2 SYGVKD. CDR3 protein: CAISVGTSQETQYF. In nucleotides, the CDR3 is TGTGCCATCAGTGTCGGGACTTCGCAAGAGACCCAGTACTTC.

This rearrangement joins TRBV6-1 to TRBJ1-2; no reliable D call. The germline CDR1 and CDR2 sequences are MNHNS and SASEGT. This CDR3 is 13 amino acids long. V was clipped by 6 bases and J by 3 bases, with 11 bases between them. The CDR3 loop reads CASRLGKDYGYTF. The CDR3 coding sequence is TGTGCCAGCAGGCTAGGAAAGGACTATGGCTACACCTTC.

The chain uses TRBV5-1 and TRBJ1-1; D remains ambiguous. V was clipped by 2 bases and J by 0 bases, with 8 bases between them. This CDR3 is 14 amino acids long. CDR1 SGHRS and CDR2 YFSETQ come from the germline V gene. The CDR3 is CASSFREMNTEAFF. The CDR3 nucleotides are TGCGCCAGCAGCTTTCGGGAAATGAACACTGAAGCTTTCTTT.

The chain carries TRBV5-1 and TRBJ2-1; 11 positions agree with TRBD1. CDR1 is SGHRS, CDR2 YFSETQ, per germline. The CDR3 has 14 amino acids. V was pared by 5 bases and J by 7 bases, with 5 bases of the junction left unmatched. CDR3 nucleotide sequence: TGCGCCAGCAGTTATGGGACAGGGGGGAATGAGCAGTTCTTC. It yields the protein CASSYGTGGNEQFF.

The chain uses TRBV7-6 and TRBJ2-7, with D possibly TRBD2 on 6 matching bases. The CDR3 runs to 12 residues. Trimming removed 4 bases at V and 7 bases at J, with 11 bases between. Looked up from germline, CDR1 is SGHVS and CDR2 is FNYEAQ. In nucleotides, the CDR3 is TGTGCCAGCAGCTCTCCCGGGGGTGAGCAGTACTTC. It encodes CASSSPGGEQYF. The full variable domain, rest sourced from reference TRBV7-6 and TRBJ2-7, is GAGVSQSPRYKVTKRGQDVALRCDPISGHVSLYWYRQALGQGPEFLTYFNYEAQQDKSGLPNDRFSAERPEGSISTLTIQRTEQRDSAMYRCASSSPGGEQYFGPGTRLTVT.

In this sample, this clone turned up a few times. The V call is TRBV5-1, the J call TRBJ1-1; no definite D call. Trimming shortened V by 1 base and J by 5 bases, and 9 bases separated the two germline ends. Germline CDR1 is SGHRS and CDR2 is YFSETQ. This CDR3 spans 13 amino acids. For the CDR3, the DNA is TGCGCCAGCAGCTTGAATGGAGGTACTGAAGCTTTCTTT. Translating it yields CASSLNGGTEAFF. Complete variable domain (other parts from reference TRBV5-1 and TRBJ1-1): KAGVTQTPRYLIKTRGQQVTLSCSPISGHRSVSWYQQTPGQGLQFLFEYFSETQRNKGNFPGRFSGRQFSNSRSEMNVSTLELGDSALYLCASSLNGGTEAFFGQGTRLTVV.

This chain's CDR3 is CASKAEGEGGYTF. The CDR3 region has the DNA TGTGCCAGTAAGGCCGAGGGGGAGGGAGGCTACACCTTC. The chain couples TRBV19 to TRBJ1-2; the D gene is possibly TRBD1 (6 bases). The germline CDR1 and CDR2 sequences are LNHDA and SQIVND (reference sequence). The CDR3 has 13 amino acids. Trimming took off 7 bases at V and 8 bases at J, with 17 bases between the two ends.

The chain recombines TRBV6-6 with TRBJ2-6; TRBD2 might be the D (5 bases). The length of the CDR3 is 13 residues. Per the germline V gene, CDR1 is MNHNY and CDR2 is SVGAGI (reference sequence). Trimming stripped 10 bases from V and 9 bases from J, with 16 bases between. The CDR3 loop is CATGESSNNVLTF. As DNA, the CDR3 is TGTGCCACCGGGGAATCTTCAAACAACGTCCTGACTTTC.